These 17 T cell receptor beta chains came from one sample sequenced in a study of technical replicates of blood from a few donors. Profiled with immunoSEQ multiplex PCR; TCRdb holds only in-frame clones, not every one. Of about 66,000 clones in the sample, approximately 91% are singletons; the top ten hold around 4.5%. Material for sequencing was PBMCs. Receptor source: a human donor in good health. Some clones in this sample may be carry-over from other donors' samples.

This clone was seen just once. The CDR3 here is CASSLEQLNYGYTF. DNA for the CDR3: TGTGCCAGCAGCTTAGAACAGCTTAACTATGGCTACACCTTC. The chain couples TRBV7-9 to TRBJ1-2, with D hard to call. CDR1 is SEHNR, CDR2 FQNEAQ, per germline (reference sequence). V was pared by 1 base and J by 1 base, with 7 bases between. There are 14 residues in the CDR3.

The chain has TRBV28 and TRBJ2-3; possibly TRBD1 for D (6 bases). Trimming left V 5 bases short and J 2 bases short, with 14 bases between. Germline loops: CDR1 MDHEN, CDR2 SYDVKM. The CDR3 has 15 amino acids. The CDR3: CASSIKDRNTDTQYF. The CDR3 DNA reads as TGTGCCAGCAGTATAAAGGACAGAAACACAGATACGCAGTATTTT.

V is TRBV7-2 and J is TRBJ2-7, with 7 positions matching TRBD2. Trimming took 2 bases from V and 1 from J; bases not matched to a gene: 5. This CDR3 has 15 amino acids. From germline, CDR1 is SGHTA and CDR2 FQGNSA. CDR3 loop: CASSLLAGASYEQYF. Here the CDR3 DNA reads TGTGCCAGCAGCTTATTGGCGGGAGCGTCCTACGAGCAGTACTTC.

The chain uses TRBV28 and TRBJ2-6; D uncertain. The CDR3 extends over 16 amino acids. Deletions cut 8 bases from V and 5 bases from J, with 19 bases between. The germline V gene has CDR1 MDHEN and CDR2 SYDVKM. Here the CDR3 reads CASADRVSGWANVLTF. The CDR3 DNA follows: TGTGCCAGCGCCGACCGAGTCTCAGGCTGGGCCAACGTCCTGACTTTC.

This clone was seen only once. The chain couples TRBV19 to TRBJ2-7; 9 bases are shared with TRBD1. Germline V gives CDR1 LNHDA, CDR2 SQIVND (reference sequence). The ends lost 3 bases at V and 4 bases at J; junction bases unmatched: 13. The CDR3 length is 17 residues. The CDR3 protein is CASSIPIRTGGWYEQYF. CDR3 DNA: TGTGCCAGTAGTATTCCCATTCGCACAGGGGGCTGGTACGAGCAGTACTTC.

This rearrangement joins TRBV7-3 to TRBJ2-7, with 9 bases lining up with TRBD1. Germline CDR1 is SGHTA and CDR2 is FQGTGA. The CDR3 contains 14 residues. Trimming removed 3 bases from V and 3 bases from J; junction bases left unmatched: 3. The CDR3 bases are TGTGCCAGCAGCTTGGGACAGGGAGGCTACGAGCAGTACTTC. It is translated as CASSLGQGGYEQYF.

This chain connects TRBV5-6 to TRBJ2-7; no definite D call. V was trimmed by 2 bases and J by 2 bases, leaving 2 bases between them. Germline V gene sequence: CDR1 SGHDT, CDR2 YYEEEE. This CDR3 has 11 amino acids. The CDR3: CASSFTYEQYF. The CDR3 nucleotides read TGTGCCAGCAGCTTTACCTACGAGCAGTACTTC.

CDR3 amino acids: CASSPAPQRGNEQFF. In DNA, the CDR3 is TGTGCCAGCAGCCCGGCCCCCCAACGGGGCAATGAGCAGTTCTTC. The chain joins TRBV7-2 to TRBJ2-1; weak D call: TRBD2 (5 bases). The CDR3 length is 15 residues. Per germline, CDR1 SGHTA and CDR2 FQGNSA. The germline V and J ends were trimmed by 5 bases and 6 bases, with 17 bases remaining between them. The full variable domain, completed using reference TRBV7-2 and TRBJ2-1, is GAGVSQSPSNKVTEKGKDVELRCDPISGHTALYWYRQSLGQGLEFLIYFQGNSAPDKSGLPSDRFSAERTGGSVSTLTIQRTQQEDSAVYLCASSPAPQRGNEQFFGPGTRLTVL.

The V and J genes are TRBV19 and TRBJ1-2; possibly TRBD1 for D (5 bases). V dropped 8 bases and J dropped 5 bases, with 15 bases sitting between them. The CDR3 has 13 residues. Germline CDR1 and CDR2: LNHDA and SQIVND (reference sequence). The CDR3 spells CASQHNTGYGYTF. The CDR3 DNA sequence: TGTGCCAGTCAACATAACACAGGTTATGGCTACACCTTC.

The V call is TRBV19, the J call TRBJ2-1; no reliable D call. Deletions cut 5 bases from V and 4 bases from J, with 15 bases between. Germline CDR1 reads LNHDA; CDR2 reads SQIVND (reference sequence). This CDR3 contains 15 residues. The chain's CDR3 is CASSEQKISYNEQFF. CDR3 in DNA: TGTGCCAGTAGTGAACAGAAAATCTCTTACAATGAGCAGTTCTTC. The full variable domain, completed using reference TRBV19 and TRBJ2-1, is DGGITQSPKYLFRKEGQNVTLSCEQNLNHDAMYWYRQDPGQGLRLIYYSQIVNDFQKGDIAEGYSVSREKKESFPLTVTSAQKNPTAFYLCASSEQKISYNEQFFGPGTRLTVL.

The chain recombines TRBV4-3 with TRBJ2-2, with D uncertain. CDR3 length equals 13 residues. Trimming left V 0 bases short and J 5 bases short, with 4 bases between. Germline CDR1 LGHNA, CDR2 YSLEER. CDR3 nucleotides: TGCGCCAGCAGCCAAGATAGAACCGGGGAGCTGTTTTTT. It encodes CASSQDRTGELFF.

The chain uses TRBV4-3 and TRBJ2-1; 14 bases match TRBD2. There are 15 residues in the CDR3. Germline lookup yields CDR1 LGHNA and CDR2 YSLEER. The J segment lost 6 bases and the V segment lost 3 bases, leaving 1 base of the junction unmatched. The CDR3 sequence is CASSQGLAGVNEQFF. CDR3 bases: TGCGCCAGCAGCCAGGGACTAGCGGGAGTCAATGAGCAGTTCTTC.

The chain uses TRBV2 and TRBJ2-5; D gene unclear. Germline V lookup: CDR1 SNHLY, CDR2 FYNNEI. The V end was cut by 4 bases, the J end by 0 bases, with 6 bases between. This CDR3 has 13 residues. The CDR3 bases are TGTGCCAGCAGTGCAGAACACCAAGAGACCCAGTACTTC. Translating it yields CASSAEHQETQYF.

The chain carries TRBV6-5 and TRBJ2-1; no clear D. V was pared by 0 bases and J by 10 bases, with 10 bases between. The CDR3 length is 13 residues. The V gene's germline CDR1 is MNHEY and CDR2 SVGAGI. The CDR3 is CASSYSFGQEQFF. CDR3 DNA sequence: TGTGCCAGCAGTTACTCGTTTGGGCAGGAGCAGTTCTTC.

The chain employs TRBV7-2 and TRBJ1-1, with 9 nucleotides matching TRBD1. With V trimmed by 5 bases and J by 10 bases, 14 bases remained unmatched. Per germline, CDR1 SGHTA and CDR2 FQGNSA. The CDR3 spans 15 residues. The CDR3 spells CASSPSRTGDQRAFF. CDR3 in DNA: TGTGCCAGCAGCCCGTCCCGGACAGGGGACCAAAGAGCTTTCTTT.

The chain uses TRBV19 and TRBJ1-1; D is undetermined. V gave up 6 bases and J gave up 1 base, with 12 bases separating them. This CDR3 contains 14 residues. Germline CDR1 LNHDA, CDR2 SQIVND (reference sequence). In nucleotides, the CDR3 is TGTGCCAGTAGCCTTGGTAGGAGGAACACTGAAGCTTTCTTT. It translates to CASSLGRRNTEAFF.

This clone was picked up one time. This sequence joins TRBV5-6 and TRBJ1-5, with a possible D match to TRBD1 (5 bases). CDR3 length: 13 residues. CDR1 and CDR2 from the germline V gene are SGHDT and YYEEEE. Trimming shortened V by 1 base and J by 6 bases, and 8 bases separated the two germline ends. The CDR3 here is CASSLYRSQPQHF. CDR3 sequence (DNA): TGTGCCAGCAGCTTGTACAGGTCTCAGCCCCAGCATTTT.